This T cell receptor beta chain was identified during a study of CD8+CD57+ T cells in acquired aplastic anemia (dated 2018 in TCRdb). Regarding the research as a whole: Extracted DNA from sorted CD4+ and CD8+ cells averaged around 3.5 ug, ranging from about 0.18 to 27.4 ug. An average of approximately 10 million reads for CD4+ cells and approximately 11 million reads for CD8+ cells was obtained from healthy donor samples.

The full study reports these points: No significant difference in CD8+ Simpson's diversity was found between patients and healthy controls (P=0.060). Twenty-nine CD8+ CDR3 sequences were found in both patients and controls but appeared to be highly expressed in patients and within the immunodominant clones of the patients.

Genomic DNA served as template for TCR beta VDJ combination and CDR3 sequence profiling. An Illumina HiSeq 2000 was the platform used for TCR repertoire sequencing. In the paper's pipeline: Repertoire assessment relied on Simpson's diversity index, CDR3 size and DJ length profiles, and TRBV/TRBJ rearrangement plots. The immunodominant clone was defined as the most abundant DNA sequence in deep sequencing data. CDR3 amino acid sequences were screened for sharing across subjects and were compared with published repertoires and the VDJdb database. In-frame beta chains were kept once TCRdb had trimmed the public reads at Q25 with fastp and called clones with MiXCR. Rows merge per CDR3 protein into single entries with the most common DNA and genes. TCRdb, not the authors, supplied the V and J calls. The sample table lists around 130,000 distinct CDR3 sequences, 40% to 60% of them with a count of one. Roughly 2.7% of the sample goes to the ten largest clones.

As to this clonotype: Its binding antigen is unknown. Per-base quality was not reported, and no clone a single base away is much larger than it.

In this study, sorted CD4+ and CD8+ T cells from the blood of healthy subjects and of severe aplastic anemia patients had their TCR repertoires deep-sequenced. Ficoll-Paque density gradient centrifugation was used to isolate peripheral blood mononuclear cells. Before DNA extraction, CD4+ and CD8+ T cells were sorted with FACS or magnetic beads. The sample taken for sequencing was sorted CD4+, CD8+, or CD8+CD57+ T cells (not recorded which) from PBMCs. This sequence originates from a human donor in good health, serving as a control.

The DNA reads as follows: TGCAGCGTTCTGCTGAGCTCCTACGAGCAGTACTTC. This sequence encodes CSVLLSSYEQYF. The chain is made from TRBV29-1 and TRBJ2-7, with no confidently assigned D gene. The germline V gene gives CDR1 as SQVTM and CDR2 as ANQGSEA. From the cysteine through the phenylalanine, the CDR3 covers 12 amino acids. Of the read, only the CDR3 DNA is kept; its 36 bases are in frame from base 1. V loses 5 bases, J loses 0 bases, and the germline ends lie 8 bases apart.